The 8 T cell receptor beta chains presented below share a single source sample, sequenced in a study of T cell responses to AZD1222 COVID-19 vaccine. Repertoires were generated with immunoSEQ multiplex PCR, while TCRdb's copy carries only in-frame clones and drops some. The repertoire holds roughly 120,000 clones, with approximately 90% as singletons. The material was peripheral blood, obtained on day 0 of AZD1222 vaccination. The source of these receptors is an adult in good health.

The CDR3 bases are TGCGCCAGCAGCTTGGAGTACCGAACCACTGAAGCTTTCTTT. This codes for CASSLEYRTTEAFF. The chain employs TRBV5-1 and TRBJ1-1; D is unclear. Trimming left V 0 bases short and J 4 bases short, with 10 bases between. This CDR3 is built from 14 residues. Germline V gene lookup returns CDR1 SGHRS and CDR2 YFSETQ.

This chain links TRBV19 with TRBJ2-7; possible D gene TRBD2, 5 bases. This CDR3 is 14 amino acids long. The germline CDR1 and CDR2 sequences are LNHDA and SQIVND (reference sequence). V lost 9 bases, J lost 4 bases, and 19 bases lay in between. For the CDR3, the DNA is TGTGCCAGCCAATCCGGGGTATCCCCTTACGAGCAGTACTTC. Residues: CASQSGVSPYEQYF. The full variable domain, rest sourced from reference TRBV19 and TRBJ2-7, is DGGITQSPKYLFRKEGQNVTLSCEQNLNHDAMYWYRQDPGQGLRLIYYSQIVNDFQKGDIAEGYSVSREKKESFPLTVTSAQKNPTAFYLCASQSGVSPYEQYFGPGTRLTVT.

The chain recombines TRBV27 with TRBJ1-1; D may be TRBD1 (5 bases). Germline lookup yields CDR1 MNHEY and CDR2 SMNVEV (reference sequence). The CDR3 extends over 15 amino acids. V was trimmed by 7 bases and J by 2 bases, leaving 17 bases between them. The CDR3 bases are TGTGCCAGCAACAAGGGACTACGGGATAACACTGAAGCTTTCTTT. Its protein is CASNKGLRDNTEAFF.

V usage is TRBV30 and J usage is TRBJ1-2; the D gene is possibly TRBD1 (6 bases). There are 13 residues in the CDR3. Germline CDR1 GTSNPN, CDR2 SVGIG (reference sequence). Trimming took 1 base from V and 8 from J, leaving 14 bases between them. The CDR3 protein is CAWSETGAGGYTF. The CDR3 coding sequence is TGTGCCTGGAGTGAAACGGGGGCCGGGGGCTACACCTTC.

This chain connects TRBV4-3 to TRBJ1-2; 7 bases line up with TRBD1. Trimming cost V 0 bases and J 5 bases; bases outside gene matches: 9. Germline assignment: CDR1 LGHNA and CDR2 YSLEER. The CDR3 totals 16 residues. Here the CDR3 reads CASSQDSGQVYYGYTF. CDR3 DNA: TGCGCCAGCAGCCAAGATTCCGGACAGGTTTATTATGGCTACACCTTC.

The V gene is TRBV27, the J gene TRBJ1-5; D possibly corresponds to TRBD1 (6 bases). Looked up from germline, CDR1 is MNHEY and CDR2 is SMNVEV (reference sequence). Deletions cut 5 bases from V and 2 bases from J, with 13 bases between. The length of the CDR3 is 15 residues. The CDR3: CASSNRGAGNQPQHF. CDR3 nucleotides: TGTGCCAGCAGTAATCGGGGGGCCGGCAATCAGCCCCAGCATTTT.

The chain combines TRBV7-2 with TRBJ2-4; D is unresolved. This CDR3 is 13 amino acids long. CDR1 and CDR2 from the germline V gene are SGHTA and FQGNSA. Trimming left V 5 bases short and J 7 bases short, with 12 bases between. CDR3: CASSRALPNIQYF. The CDR3 region has the DNA TGTGCCAGCAGCCGGGCCCTTCCCAACATTCAGTACTTC.

The rearrangement uses TRBV5-6 and TRBJ1-2, with a weak D call TRBD1 (5 bases). Per germline, CDR1 SGHDT and CDR2 YYEEEE. The CDR3 has 15 amino acids. V was shortened by 3 bases and J by 2 bases, with 14 bases between the two germline ends. The CDR3, as DNA: TGTGCCAGCAGCTGGGGGACCTTAGGAAACTATGGCTACACCTTC. Translating it yields CASSWGTLGNYGYTF.